This T cell receptor beta chain comes out of a study of T cell responses to AZD1222 COVID-19 vaccine. General study results and limits: Most donors were white British, females outnumbered males, and clonal diversity was possibly underestimated. Spike-specific TCR breadth and depth both grew after two AZD1222 doses.

Sequencing was performed with immunoSEQ multiplex PCR; in TCRdb, only in-frame clones are kept and a portion is missing. This sample's clone table lists over 140,000 clones. In regard to this clone: Its specificity is unknown.

From germline, CDR1 is SGHRS and CDR2 YFSETQ. The CDR3 loop spans 14 amino acids. V lost 0 bases to trimming and J lost 9 bases, with 10 bases between them. The chain uses TRBV5-1 and TRBJ1-6; D is possibly TRBD1 (6 bases). Material for sequencing was peripheral blood. This TCR came from an adult in good health. Written as DNA, the CDR3 is TGCGCCAGCAGCTTGGGACAGGAATCTTCACCCCTCCACTTT. This encodes CASSLGQESSPLHF. The whole variable domain, filled in from reference TRBV5-1 and TRBJ1-6, reads KAGVTQTPRYLIKTRGQQVTLSCSPISGHRSVSWYQQTPGQGLQFLFEYFSETQRNKGNFPGRFSGRQFSNSRSEMNVSTLELGDSALYLCASSLGQESSPLHFGNGTRLTVT.